The clone carrying this T cell receptor (beta chain) was seen once. Here immunoSEQ multiplex PCR was the method, and the copy in TCRdb shows in-frame clones only, minus some. Counted here are more than 80,000 clones, just over 90% occurring once; the ten biggest clones make up 0.48%. This sample stems from a study of OX40 agonist ivuxolimab in advanced cancers. Whole-study context: The study reported partial responses in three patients: one hepatocellular carcinoma, two cutaneous melanoma.

CDR3 length: 16 residues. CDR1 and CDR2 from the germline V gene are SEHNR and FQNEAQ (reference sequence). Trimming at V came to 0 bases and at J to 5 bases, leaving 9 bases not matched to a gene. This TCR derives from an adult with an advanced solid tumor such as melanoma, head and neck, liver or kidney cancer. The specimen comprised CD4+ or CD8+ T cells sorted from blood, sampled in a trial of the OX40 agonist ivuxolimab. The chain links TRBV7-9 to TRBJ1-1, with 7 bases fitting TRBD1. CDR3 protein: CASSLAQGGSGTEAFF. Written as DNA, the CDR3 is TGTGCCAGCAGCTTAGCTCAAGGGGGCTCGGGGACTGAAGCTTTCTTT. Using reference TRBV7-9 and TRBJ1-1 for the parts outside the CDR3, the full variable domain is DTGVSQNPRHKITKRGQNVTFRCDPISEHNRLYWYRQTLGQGPEFLTYFQNEAQLEKSRLLSDRFSAERPKGSFSTLEIQRTEQGDSAMYLCASSLAQGGSGTEAFFGQGTRLTVV.